The rows below give T cell receptor beta chains drawn from one sample of a study of vaccination effects on CD4 cells after COVID-19. These TCRs' antigens remain unknown. Sequenced by immunoSEQ multiplex PCR; TCRdb stores in-frame clones only, minus some. The sample yields 40,000 to 50,000 clones, around 67% seen once. Sequenced here: CD4+ T cells from PBMCs cultured with HCoV-OC43 spike peptides, sampled before COVID-19 vaccination. These TCRs come from a human donor who received a COVID-19 vaccine. Both conserved end residues are part of each CDR3.

TRBJ1-2	TRBV9	CASSPSPGGNYGYTF
TRBJ1-3	TRBV3-1/TRBV3-2	CASSPFLGEGNTIYF
TRBJ1-2	TRBV6-5	CASSPLTANYGYTF
TRBJ1-2	TRBV28	CASSAGTIWYGYTF
TRBJ2-2	TRBV29-1	CSVDGQGNTGELFF
TRBJ1-1	TRBV4-2	CASSQDYREGTEAFF
TRBJ2-2	TRBV5-1	CASRGANSNTGELFF
TRBJ2-4	TRBV5-1	CASSLERGAKNIQYF
TRBJ1-3	TRBV5-5	CASSRTGTSGNTIYF
TRBJ2-1	TRBV11-3	CASSLVTPGEQFF